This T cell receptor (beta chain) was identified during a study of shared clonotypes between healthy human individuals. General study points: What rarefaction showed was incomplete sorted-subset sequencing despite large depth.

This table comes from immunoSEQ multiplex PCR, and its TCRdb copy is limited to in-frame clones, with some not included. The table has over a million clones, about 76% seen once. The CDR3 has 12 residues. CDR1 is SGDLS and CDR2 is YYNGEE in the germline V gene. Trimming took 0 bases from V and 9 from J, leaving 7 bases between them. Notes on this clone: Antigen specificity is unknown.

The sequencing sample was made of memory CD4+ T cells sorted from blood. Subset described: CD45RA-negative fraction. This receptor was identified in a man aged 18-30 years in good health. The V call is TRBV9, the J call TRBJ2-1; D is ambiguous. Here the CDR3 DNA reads TGTGCCAGCAGCGTAGCTACGGCTGAGCAGTTCTTC. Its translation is CASSVATAEQFF.